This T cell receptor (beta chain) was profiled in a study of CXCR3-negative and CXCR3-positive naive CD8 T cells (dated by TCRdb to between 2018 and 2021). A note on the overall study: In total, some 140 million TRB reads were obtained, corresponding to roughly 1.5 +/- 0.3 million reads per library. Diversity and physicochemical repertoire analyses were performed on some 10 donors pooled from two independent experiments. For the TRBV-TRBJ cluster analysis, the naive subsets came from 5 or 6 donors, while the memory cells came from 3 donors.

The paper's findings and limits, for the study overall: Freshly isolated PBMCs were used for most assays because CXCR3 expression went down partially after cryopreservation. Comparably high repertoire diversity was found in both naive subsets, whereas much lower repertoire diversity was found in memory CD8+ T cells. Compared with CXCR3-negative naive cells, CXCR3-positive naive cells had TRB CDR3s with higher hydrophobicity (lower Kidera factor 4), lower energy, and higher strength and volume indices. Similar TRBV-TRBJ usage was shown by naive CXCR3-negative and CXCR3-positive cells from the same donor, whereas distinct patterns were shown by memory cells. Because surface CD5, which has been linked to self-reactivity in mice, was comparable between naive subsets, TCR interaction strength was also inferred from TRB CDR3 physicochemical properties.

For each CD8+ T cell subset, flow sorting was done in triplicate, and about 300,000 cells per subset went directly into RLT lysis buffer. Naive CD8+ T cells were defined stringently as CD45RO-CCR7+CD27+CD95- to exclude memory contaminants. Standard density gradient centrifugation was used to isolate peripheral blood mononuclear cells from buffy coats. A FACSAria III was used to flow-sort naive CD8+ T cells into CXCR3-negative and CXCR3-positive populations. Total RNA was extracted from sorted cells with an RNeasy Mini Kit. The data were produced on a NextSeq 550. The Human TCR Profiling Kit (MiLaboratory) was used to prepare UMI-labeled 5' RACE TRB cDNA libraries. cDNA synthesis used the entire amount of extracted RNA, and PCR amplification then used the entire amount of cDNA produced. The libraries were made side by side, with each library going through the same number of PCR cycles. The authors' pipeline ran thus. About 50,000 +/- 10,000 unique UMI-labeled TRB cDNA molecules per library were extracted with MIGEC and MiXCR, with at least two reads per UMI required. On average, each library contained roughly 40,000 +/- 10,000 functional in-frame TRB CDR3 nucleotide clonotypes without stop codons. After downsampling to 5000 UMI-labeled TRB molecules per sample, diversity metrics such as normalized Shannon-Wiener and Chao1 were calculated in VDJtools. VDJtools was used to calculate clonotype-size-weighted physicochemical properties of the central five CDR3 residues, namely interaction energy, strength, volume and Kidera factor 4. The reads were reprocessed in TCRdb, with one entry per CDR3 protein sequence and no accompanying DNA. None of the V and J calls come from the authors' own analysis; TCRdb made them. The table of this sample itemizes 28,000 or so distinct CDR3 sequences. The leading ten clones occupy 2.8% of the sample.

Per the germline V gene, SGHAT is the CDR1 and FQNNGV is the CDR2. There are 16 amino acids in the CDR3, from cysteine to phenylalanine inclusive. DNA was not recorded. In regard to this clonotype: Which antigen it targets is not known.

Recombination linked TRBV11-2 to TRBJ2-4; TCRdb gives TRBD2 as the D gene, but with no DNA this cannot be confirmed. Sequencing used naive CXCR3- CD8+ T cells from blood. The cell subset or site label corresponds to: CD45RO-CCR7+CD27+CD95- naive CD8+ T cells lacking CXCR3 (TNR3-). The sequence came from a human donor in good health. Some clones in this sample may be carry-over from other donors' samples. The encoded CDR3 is CASSLFRGSAKNIQYF. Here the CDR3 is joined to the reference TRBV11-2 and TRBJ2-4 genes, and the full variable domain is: EAGVAQSPRYKIIEKRQSVAFWCNPISGHATLYWYQQILGQGPKLLIQFQNNGVVDDSQLPKDRFSAERLKGVDSTLKIQPAKLEDSAVYLCASSLFRGSAKNIQYFGAGTRLSVL.